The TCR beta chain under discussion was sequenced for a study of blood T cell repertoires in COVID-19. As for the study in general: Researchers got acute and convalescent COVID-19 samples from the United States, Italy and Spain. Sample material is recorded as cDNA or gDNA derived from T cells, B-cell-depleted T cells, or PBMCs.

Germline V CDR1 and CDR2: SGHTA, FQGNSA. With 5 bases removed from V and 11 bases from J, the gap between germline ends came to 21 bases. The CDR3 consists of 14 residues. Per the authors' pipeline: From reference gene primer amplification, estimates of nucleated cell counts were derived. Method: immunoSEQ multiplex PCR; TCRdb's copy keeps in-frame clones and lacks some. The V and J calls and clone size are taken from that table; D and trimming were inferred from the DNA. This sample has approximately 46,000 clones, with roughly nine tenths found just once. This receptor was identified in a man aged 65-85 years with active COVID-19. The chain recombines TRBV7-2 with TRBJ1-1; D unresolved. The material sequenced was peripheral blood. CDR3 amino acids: CASSLIGPAGGAFF. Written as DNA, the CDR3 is TGTGCCAGCAGCCTGATCGGGCCCGCCGGAGGGGCTTTCTTT.